The 18 T cell receptor beta chains listed next were all sequenced from one sample in a study of blood T cell repertoires in COVID-19. Using immunoSEQ multiplex PCR, the repertoire was profiled, and TCRdb retains in-frame clones only, with some absent. This repertoire shows 200,000 to 250,000 clones, 88% found once; its top ten account for about 4%. Sequencing input: PBMCs or T cells enriched from blood (not recorded which). These receptors were obtained from a woman in her twenties or thirties who had been exposed to COVID-19.

CDR3 loop: CARRDPGREAFF. Here the CDR3 DNA reads TGTGCCAGGAGAGACCCGGGGAGGGAAGCTTTCTTT. V and J are TRBV2 and TRBJ1-1, with no clear D. Between the trimmed V and J ends, which lost 9 bases and 8 bases, there was a span of 16 bases. The CDR3 totals 12 residues. CDR1 and CDR2 (germline): SNHLY, FYNNEI.

The chain carries TRBV30 and TRBJ1-6; TRBD1 matches at 8 bases. The V segment lost 0 bases and the J segment 4 bases; nucleotides outside the gene matches: 5. The CDR3 length is 16 residues. CDR1 and CDR2 from the germline V gene are GTSNPN and SVGIG (reference sequence). The CDR3 sequence is CAWSVGWTGYNSPLHF. In DNA, the CDR3 is TGTGCCTGGAGTGTTGGGTGGACAGGGTATAATTCACCCCTCCACTTT.

This chain links TRBV10-3 with TRBJ1-1, with TRBD1 as a possible D gene (5 bases). V lost 7 bases and J lost 1, with 13 bases in between. From germline, CDR1 is ENHRY and CDR2 SYGVKD. This CDR3 is built from 14 residues. CDR3 sequence (DNA): TGTGCCATCAACAACGCGGGGGGGAACACTGAAGCTTTCTTT. This translates into CAINNAGGNTEAFF.

The chain couples TRBV11-2 to TRBJ1-2; TRBD1 is a possible D gene (5 bases). The CDR3 totals 14 residues. From germline, CDR1 is SGHAT and CDR2 FQNNGV. V lost 6 bases to trimming and J lost 0 bases, with 11 bases between them. The CDR3 protein is CASRLTVANYGYTF. The CDR3, as DNA: TGTGCCAGCAGATTGACAGTGGCTAACTATGGCTACACCTTC.

The chain employs TRBV28 and TRBJ2-1; D unclear. Germline CDR1 is MDHEN and CDR2 is SYDVKM. Trimming stripped 4 bases from V and 3 bases from J, with 16 bases between. CDR3 length equals 16 residues. The CDR3 loop reads CASSSPASLGYNEQFF. CDR3 nucleotide sequence: TGTGCCAGCAGTTCCCCCGCGTCCCTAGGCTACAATGAGCAGTTCTTC.

This rearrangement joins TRBV7-3 to TRBJ1-1; D might be TRBD1 (6 bases). Trimming left V 5 bases short and J 4 bases short, with 14 bases between. The germline CDR1 and CDR2 sequences are SGHTA and FQGTGA. The CDR3 runs 14 residues. CDR3 sequence (DNA): TGTGCCAGCAGCCCTACAGGGTCTATCACTGAAGCTTTCTTT. The encoded protein is CASSPTGSITEAFF.

V and J are TRBV28 and TRBJ1-1; D remains ambiguous. Germline V gene sequence: CDR1 MDHEN, CDR2 SYDVKM. This CDR3 has 13 residues. V was pared by 7 bases and J by 6 bases, with 15 bases between. CDR3 residues: CASTYQDIPEAFF. DNA of the CDR3: TGTGCCAGCACTTACCAGGATATCCCTGAAGCTTTCTTT.

V gene TRBV18 combines with J gene TRBJ1-1; 11 bases are a match to TRBD1. CDR3 size: 16 residues. In germline, CDR1 is KGHSH, CDR2 LQKENI. Germline trimming cut 2 bases from V and 4 bases from J; bases unmatched to any gene: 6. CDR3 sequence (DNA): TGTGCCAGCTCACCAGGGACAGGGGGATTATCCACTGAAGCTTTCTTT. Its translation: CASSPGTGGLSTEAFF.

CDR3 coding DNA: TGTGCCAGCTCACCCCAAACGCTAGCGGGGGCCGAGCAGTACTTC. This encodes CASSPQTLAGAEQYF. This chain connects TRBV18 to TRBJ2-7, with 10 positions matching TRBD2. The CDR3 is 15 amino acids. J lost 6 bases, V lost 3 bases, and 8 bases had no gene match. CDR1 and CDR2 from the germline V gene are KGHSH and LQKENI.

The gene calls are TRBV29-1 and TRBJ1-1, with D maybe TRBD1 (6 bases). This CDR3 spans 13 amino acids. CDR1 SQVTM and CDR2 ANQGSEA come from the germline V gene. Trimming shortened V by 5 bases and J by 1 base, and 11 bases separated the two germline ends. This CDR3 is CSVLGQPNTEAFF. CDR3 in DNA: TGCAGCGTTCTTGGACAGCCGAACACTGAAGCTTTCTTT.

The chain links TRBV9 to TRBJ1-3; possible D gene TRBD1, 5 bases. V dropped 0 bases and J dropped 2 bases, with 6 bases sitting between them. The germline V gene has CDR1 SGDLS and CDR2 YYNGEE. CDR3 length equals 14 residues. The CDR3, as DNA: TGTGCCAGCAGCGTAGAAGGGGCTGGAAACACCATATATTTT. Its translation is CASSVEGAGNTIYF.

The chain links TRBV19 to TRBJ1-2; 7 bases are shared with TRBD1. Trimming cost V 5 bases and J 8 bases; bases outside gene matches: 14. The CDR3 has 15 amino acids. Germline loops: CDR1 LNHDA, CDR2 SQIVND (reference sequence). CDR3 bases: TGTGCCAGTAGTCCCACGACAGGGAATATGGGCGGCTACACCTTC. It yields the protein CASSPTTGNMGGYTF.

CDR3: CASSDLRSSYEQYF. DNA of the CDR3: TGTGCCAGCAGTGACCTGAGGAGCTCCTACGAGCAGTACTTC. V is TRBV6-1 and J is TRBJ2-7; no reliable D call. This CDR3 spans 14 amino acids. Germline V gives CDR1 MNHNS, CDR2 SASEGT. V shed 3 bases and J shed 0 bases, with 9 bases lying between them.

The chain links TRBV6-1 to TRBJ1-1; tentative D call: TRBD1 (6 bases). The V end lost 0 bases, the J end lost 0 bases, and 11 bases lay between the germline ends. Germline values: CDR1 MNHNS, CDR2 SASEGT. The CDR3 is made up of 16 amino acids. The CDR3 region is CASSEAAQGLNTEAFF. DNA of the CDR3: TGTGCCAGCAGTGAAGCAGCACAGGGCCTGAACACTGAAGCTTTCTTT.

In regard to this clone: This CDR3 is also generated by other DNA sequences in the sample. This chain connects TRBV19 to TRBJ2-7, with no clear D. In germline, CDR1 is LNHDA, CDR2 SQIVND (reference sequence). The CDR3 sequence is 14 residues long. Deletions cut 1 base from V and 0 bases from J, with 7 bases between. For the CDR3, the DNA is TGTGCCAGTAGTATAGTCGGCGGCTCCTACGAGCAGTACTTC. Translated, it gives CASSIVGGSYEQYF.

This chain connects TRBV5-1 to TRBJ2-7; 7 bases agree with TRBD1. The CDR3 covers 15 residues. Trimming took 7 bases from V and 5 from J; bases not matched to a gene: 15. The germline gives CDR1 SGHRS, CDR2 YFSETQ. CDR3: CASRRQTGIIDEQYF. Here the CDR3 DNA reads TGCGCCAGCCGACGCCAGACAGGGATAATCGACGAGCAGTACTTC.

The chain employs TRBV14 and TRBJ1-2; D gene unclear. Looked up from germline, CDR1 is SGHDN and CDR2 is FVKESK. Deletions cut 0 bases from V and 7 bases from J, with 12 bases between. The CDR3 runs 14 residues. CDR3 bases: TGTGCCAGCAGCCAAGATTCCGGGGTCCGTGGCTACACCTTC. Its protein is CASSQDSGVRGYTF.

The V and J genes are TRBV3-1 (or the pseudogene TRBV3-2) and TRBJ1-2, with D perhaps TRBD1 (6 bases). Germline CDR1 is LGHDT and CDR2 is YNNKEL (reference sequence). The CDR3 consists of 15 residues. Trimming stripped 1 base from V and 4 bases from J, with 13 bases between. CDR3 sequence reads: CASSQANRVGYGYTF. CDR3 bases: TGTGCCAGCAGCCAAGCCAACAGGGTGGGCTATGGCTACACCTTC.